Shown below are 17 T cell receptor beta chains from a single sample sequenced in a study of blood T cell repertoires in COVID-19. Clones were read by immunoSEQ multiplex PCR, and TCRdb kept only the in-frame ones, dropping some. This table holds some 250,000 clones, 86% found once. Sequencing input: peripheral blood. The source of these receptors is a man aged 25 to 45 who had recovered from COVID-19.

J is TRBJ1-3 and V is TRBV30, with D perhaps matching TRBD1 (6 bases). Germline CDR1 and CDR2: GTSNPN and SVGIG (reference sequence). CDR3 length: 12 residues. V was cut by 3 bases and J by 7 bases, with 10 bases left in between. The CDR3 is CAWRLTGNTIYF. The CDR3 DNA reads TGTGCCTGGAGATTAACAGGGAACACCATATATTTT.

This clone was seen once. The genes are TRBV13 and TRBJ2-1; D unclear. Germline V gene data show CDR1 as PRHDT and CDR2 as FYEKMQ (reference sequence). The CDR3 is 11 residues long. Deletions cut 5 bases from V and 4 bases from J, with 3 bases between. As DNA, the CDR3 is TGTGCCAGCAGCCTATACAATGAGCAGTTCTTC. Protein sequence: CASSLYNEQFF.

A single count supports this clone. The rearrangement links TRBV4-1 to TRBJ1-1; perhaps TRBD1 as D (5 bases). The germline CDR1 and CDR2 sequences are MGHRA and YSYEKL. The CDR3 loop spans 17 amino acids. V lost 2 bases and J lost 1, with 17 bases in between. CDR3 protein: CASSQQAGGRANTEAFF. The CDR3 coding sequence is TGCGCCAGCAGCCAACAAGCGGGCGGCAGGGCGAACACTGAAGCTTTCTTT.

The rearrangement joins TRBV6-4 to TRBJ2-2; no reliable D call. Germline-derived CDR1 and CDR2 are MRHNA and SNTAGT. This CDR3 contains 14 residues. V was clipped by 4 bases and J by 7 bases, with 13 bases between them. CDR3 protein: CASSAVVSSGELFF. The CDR3 DNA sequence: TGTGCCAGCAGTGCCGTAGTTTCGAGCGGGGAGCTGTTTTTT.

This chain links TRBV6-2 or TRBV6-3 with TRBJ2-7; TRBD1 agrees at 9 bases. Germline assignment: CDR1 MNHEY and CDR2 SVGEGT. With 4 bases clipped from V and 2 bases from J, the junction kept 3 bases outside the gene matches. The CDR3 has 14 residues. CDR3 nucleotides: TGTGCCAGCAGTTTAGGGGACAGGGCCTACGAGCAGTACTTC. Residues: CASSLGDRAYEQYF.

This chain links TRBV19 with TRBJ2-5; D is uncertain. This CDR3 is 17 amino acids long. CDR1 and CDR2 from the germline V gene are LNHDA and SQIVND (reference sequence). V dropped 4 bases and J dropped 2 bases, with 20 bases sitting between them. The CDR3 sequence is CASSKYTKTSRQETQYF. CDR3 nucleotides: TGTGCCAGTAGTAAGTACACCAAAACGTCCAGACAAGAGACCCAGTACTTC.

The chain couples TRBV2 to TRBJ1-1; D not certain. The germline V gene encodes CDR1 SNHLY and CDR2 FYNNEI. The germline V and J ends were trimmed by 8 bases and 1 base, with 8 bases remaining between them. The CDR3 has 12 residues. The CDR3 DNA reads as TGTGCCAGCCTTTATAAGAACACTGAAGCTTTCTTT. Protein sequence: CASLYKNTEAFF.

The rearrangement joins TRBV18 to TRBJ1-2; 9 nucleotides line up with TRBD1. This CDR3 is 13 amino acids long. Trimming cost V 3 bases and J 5 bases; bases outside gene matches: 1. CDR1 and CDR2 (germline): KGHSH, LQKENI. CDR3 bases: TGTGCCAGCTCACCCGACAGGGGGTATGGCTACACCTTC. It codes for CASSPDRGYGYTF.

This chain uses TRBV29-1 with TRBJ1-2, with D possibly matching TRBD1 (6 bases). The CDR3 has 12 residues. Per the germline V gene, CDR1 is SQVTM and CDR2 is ANQGSEA. Trimming shortened V by 4 bases and J by 6 bases, and 12 bases separated the two germline ends. CDR3 sequence: CSVAGAGDGYTF. Here the CDR3 DNA reads TGCAGCGTTGCCGGGGCAGGGGATGGCTACACCTTC.

This clone was counted only a few times. The V and J genes are TRBV7-2 and TRBJ1-1, with no clear D. The CDR3 loop spans 16 amino acids. Between the trimmed V and J ends, which lost 5 bases and 0 bases, there was a span of 16 bases. CDR1 is SGHTA and CDR2 is FQGNSA in the germline V gene. For the CDR3, the DNA is TGTGCCAGCAGCCGCCTAGCTCTGGGGATGAACACTGAAGCTTTCTTT. It yields the protein CASSRLALGMNTEAFF. Based on the CDR3 plus reference TRBV7-2 and TRBJ1-1, the full variable domain is GAGVSQSPSNKVTEKGKDVELRCDPISGHTALYWYRQSLGQGLEFLIYFQGNSAPDKSGLPSDRFSAERTGGSVSTLTIQRTQQEDSAVYLCASSRLALGMNTEAFFGQGTRLTVV.

For the CDR3, the DNA is TGTGCCAGCTCCATCGCCGGGACAGCAAATTACTATGGCTACACCTTC. It is translated as CASSIAGTANYYGYTF. This sequence joins TRBV18 and TRBJ1-2, with 7 bases matching TRBD1. V lost 6 bases and J lost 3; bases outside the gene matches: 13. The germline V gene has CDR1 KGHSH and CDR2 LQKENI. This CDR3 contains 16 residues.

V is TRBV29-1 and J is TRBJ1-1; the D is unclear. This CDR3 comprises 12 residues. V was cut by 8 bases and J by 6 bases, with 16 bases left in between. Germline V gene lookup returns CDR1 SQVTM and CDR2 ANQGSEA. The chain's CDR3 is CSCVTGSSEAFF. CDR3 sequence (DNA): TGCAGCTGTGTTACGGGTAGCTCTGAAGCTTTCTTT. The entire variable domain, with the rest obtained from reference TRBV29-1 and TRBJ1-1, is as follows: SAVISQKPSRDICQRGTSLTIQCQVDSQVTMMFWYRQQPGQSLTLIATANQGSEATYESGFVIDKFPISRPNLTFSTLTVSNMSPEDSSIYLCSCVTGSSEAFFGQGTRLTVV.

The chain couples TRBV5-1 to TRBJ2-7; the match to TRBD1 covers 8 bases. V dropped 1 base and J dropped 5; count of bases not matched to a gene: 5. Germline V lookup: CDR1 SGHRS, CDR2 YFSETQ. CDR3 size: 14 residues. CDR3 coding DNA: TGCGCCAGCAGCTTGTACAGGGGGAACGACGAGCAGTACTTC. Translating it yields CASSLYRGNDEQYF.

V is TRBV30 and J is TRBJ1-5, with 7 bases lining up with TRBD1. Trimming cost V 3 bases and J 9 bases; bases outside gene matches: 8. The CDR3 extends over 13 amino acids. Germline-derived CDR1 and CDR2 are GTSNPN and SVGIG (reference sequence). The chain's CDR3 is CAWRATGRGPQHF. In nucleotides, the CDR3 is TGTGCCTGGAGAGCGACAGGGAGAGGGCCCCAGCATTTT.

This clone appeared a few times. The genes are TRBV2 and TRBJ2-2, with 7 bases identical to TRBD2. After removal of 3 bases from V and 0 bases from J, the junction contained 16 bases not matched to a gene. The CDR3 has 20 amino acids. CDR1 and CDR2 (germline): SNHLY, FYNNEI. This chain's CDR3 is CASSEERGWAGDSNTGELFF. Here the CDR3 DNA reads TGTGCCAGCAGTGAGGAGAGGGGCTGGGCGGGGGACTCGAACACCGGGGAGCTGTTTTTT. The full variable domain, in which reference TRBV2 and TRBJ2-2 provide the parts outside the CDR3, is EPEVTQTPSHQVTQMGQEVILRCVPISNHLYFYWYRQILGQKVEFLVSFYNNEISEKSEIFDDQFSVERPDGSNFTLKIRSTKLEDSAMYFCASSEERGWAGDSNTGELFFGEGSRLTVL.

This chain joins TRBV10-3 and TRBJ2-4; 7 bases are shared with TRBD1. The CDR3 spans 14 residues. The germline V gene has CDR1 ENHRY and CDR2 SYGVKD. Trimming removed 8 bases from V and 1 base from J; junction bases left unmatched: 5. CDR3 amino acids: CAIGTEGAKNIQYF. The CDR3 nucleotides are TGTGCCATCGGGACAGAAGGGGCCAAAAACATTCAGTACTTC.

The J gene is TRBJ1-2, the V gene TRBV4-1; unclear D gene. CDR3 length equals 14 residues. V shed 4 bases and J shed 5 bases, with 14 bases lying between them. Germline assignment: CDR1 MGHRA and CDR2 YSYEKL. The CDR3 protein is CASSPQTQSYGYTF. DNA for the CDR3: TGCGCCAGCAGCCCTCAAACCCAGTCTTATGGCTACACCTTC.